These 4 T cell receptor beta chains originate from one sample sequenced in a study of blood T cell repertoires in COVID-19. TCRdb's copy holds only in-frame clones and misses some; the assay was immunoSEQ multiplex PCR. The data show approximately 190,000 clones, approximately 82% seen once. Sequences were obtained from peripheral blood. These receptors were collected from a human donor with acute or convalescent COVID-19. The donor label of this sample is uncertain.

The genes are TRBV7-9 and TRBJ2-7; 8 positions agree with TRBD2. The CDR3 consists of 15 residues. V shed 2 bases, J shed 6 bases, and the junction held 9 bases outside the gene matches. CDR1 is SEHNR, CDR2 FQNEAQ, per germline (reference sequence). CDR3: CASSLSLGLAFEQYF. In nucleotides, the CDR3 is TGTGCCAGCAGCTTAAGCCTCGGACTAGCCTTCGAGCAGTACTTC.

This chain connects TRBV19 to TRBJ2-1, with D possibly TRBD2 on 5 matching bases. The V end lost 0 bases, the J end lost 6 bases, and 9 bases lay between the germline ends. Germline V gives CDR1 LNHDA, CDR2 SQIVND (reference sequence). This CDR3 comprises 14 residues. Written as DNA, the CDR3 is TGTGCCAGTAGTATAGATCGCCTAGCCAATGAGCAGTTCTTC. Its translation: CASSIDRLANEQFF.

This rearrangement joins TRBV7-3 to TRBJ2-3; 8 positions agree with TRBD2. This CDR3 has 14 residues. Germline loops: CDR1 SGHTA, CDR2 FQGTGA. Losses at the gene ends were 4 bases for V and 4 bases for J; bases not matched to a gene: 4. In DNA, the CDR3 is TGTGCCAGCAGCTCCAGCGGGGGAGCAGATACGCAGTATTTT. Protein: CASSSSGGADTQYF.

V gene TRBV7-3 combines with J gene TRBJ2-4, with 10 positions matching TRBD2. CDR3 length equals 17 residues. Germline V gene sequence: CDR1 SGHTA, CDR2 FQGTGA. Unmatched junction bases numbered 8, after V lost 0 bases and J lost 6 bases. CDR3 protein: CASSLTRVAGGINIQYF. CDR3 in DNA: TGTGCCAGCAGCTTAACGAGGGTAGCGGGAGGAATAAACATTCAGTACTTC.